This T cell receptor beta chain was identified in a study of CD8 T cells in Susac syndrome (dated by TCRdb to about 2019). As for the study more broadly: Repertoire sequencing was used to test whether CD8+ T cell activation and differentiation in Susac syndrome was antigen driven. The clonality of the CD8+ T cell repertoire was compared across more than 9 healthy donors, about 14 Susac syndrome patients and 15 multiple sclerosis patients.

RNA was extracted using the RNeasy kit, and about 0.45 to 1 ug of the RNA was reverse transcribed with random hexamers. The immunoSEQ multiplex PCR assay, covering 54 Vbeta and 13 Jbeta segments, was used to amplify TCR beta CDR3 regions. To correct PCR amplification bias, a synthetic template baseline was used for both primer optimization and computational correction. The paper's processing steps were these. Only productive sequences were kept, with reads annotated to V, D and J genes according to IMGT and analyzed in immunoSEQ Analyzer. Clonality was calculated as one minus the Shannon entropy normalized by log2 of the number of productive unique sequences. For each patient and control, public and private clones were evaluated among the 100 most prevalent clones. Clones were defined as Susac-specific if absent from the healthy and MS cohorts, from around 1,000 published viral clones and from other ImmuneACCESS disease sequences. TCRdb ran its own pipeline on the public reads, namely fastp trimming at Q25 and MiXCR clone calling, and kept in-frame beta chains. Each CDR3 protein appears once, grouped with its most common genes and DNA. These V and J calls are TCRdb output, not the study's own analysis. Here the sample has fewer than 350,000 distinct CDR3 sequences; about 82% occur a single time. The ten largest clones take up 0.21% of the sample.

From cysteine to phenylalanine, the CDR3 is 16 amino acids long. The read is trimmed to its CDR3 DNA, 48 bases read in frame from base 1. Trimming leaves V shorter by 1 base and J shorter by 8 bases, with the junction holding 9 bases beyond the gene matches. On the study overall, not on this receptor specifically: The study acknowledged that relatively few individuals were included in the TCR sequencing and HLA analysis.

Turning to this clonotype: Its target antigen remains unknown. No much larger clone exists at a distance of one base, and base qualities are not known.

Peripheral blood CD8+ and CD4+ T cells from healthy donors, Susac syndrome patients and multiple sclerosis patients were profiled by high-throughput TCR beta sequencing. The multiple sclerosis controls were treatment-naive patients whose relapsing-remitting disease, either stable or active, fulfilled the revised McDonald criteria. Bulk CD8+ and CD4+ T cells were purified by magnetic negative isolation, whereas CD8+ TEMRA cells were enriched by FACS. Blood was drawn into EDTA tubes, processed within 24 hours, and PBMCs were isolated by density gradient centrifugation. PBMCs intended for TCR sequencing were frozen in liquid nitrogen and were later thawed in a 37 degrees C water bath. A purity of at least 90% was achieved for sorted or isolated CD4+, CD8+ and CD8+ TEMRA cells.

The sequence joins TRBV12-3 or TRBV12-4 to TRBJ2-1; 9 nucleotides in the junction match TRBD1. The specimen was CD8+ T cells from PBMCs. The TCR originated in a human donor with multiple sclerosis. The sequenced DNA is TGTGCCAGCAGTTTAGGGCCGGGACAGGGAAACGATGAGCAGTTCTTC. Its coded protein is CASSLGPGQGNDEQFF.